This T cell receptor (beta chain) derives from a study of blood T cell repertoires in COVID-19 (dated by TCRdb to the early 2020s). Regarding the study in general: Samples from collaborators originated in the United States, Italy and Spain and spanned both the acute and convalescent phases of COVID-19. The material from the prospective study consisted of cDNA or gDNA derived from T cells, B-cell-depleted T cells, or PBMCs. The dataset comprised deeply sampled blood TCRbeta repertoires from subjects exposed to, actively infected with, or recovered from COVID-19. The repertoires were released in a freely available public database meant as a resource for research on the immune response to SARS-CoV-2. The samples were drawn from two sources: the first 160 participants of the ongoing ImmuneRACE study, and 1,200 or so subjects contributed by 6 global collaborators. Sample metadata almost always included a de-identified subject ID, COVID-19 status, age in years and sex. Where available, HLA class I and class II types were obtained from metadata supplied by the sample provider rather than from assay-based typing.

What the study reported, not specific to this receptor: The amount of clinical and demographic metadata varied by source and participant and was provided uncurated.

Comment on this clone: No cognate antigen has been identified for it. Base qualities are not recorded, but no much larger clone differs from it by a single base.

Participants in the prospective study were aged about 18 to 90 years, lived in 20 to 30 United States geographic areas, and enrolled through a virtual design. To assign participants to cohorts, the prospective study relied on clinical history that participants themselves reported in a screening survey and a study questionnaire. Recovered participants in ImmuneRACE Cohort 3 were defined by two consecutive negative NP/OP PCR tests, clearance by a healthcare professional, or resolution of symptoms. In the prospective study, mobile phlebotomists collected whole blood, serum and a nasopharyngeal or oropharyngeal swab from each participant. Participants in the prospective study had the option to provide additional blood draws and questionnaires over a roughly 2-month period. Before DNA extraction, prospective study blood samples were shipped either frozen or at room temperature. CDR1 and CDR2 (MGHRA, YSYEKL) derive from the germline V gene. Clipping removes 5 bases from V and 4 bases from J, with 7 as the unmatched junction base count. The CDR3 covers 15 residues, taking in both the cysteine and the phenylalanine. Just CDR3 DNA is preserved here, 45 bases in frame from base 1.

The immunoSEQ Assay, a bias-controlled multiplex PCR, was used to amplify TCRbeta CDR3 regions from genomic DNA. Concerning the study's data processing: Nucleated cell counts per sample were estimated from amplification of reference gene primers within the assay. To quantify the absolute abundance of each unique TCRbeta CDR3 rearrangement, sequence reads were collapsed and filtered. For each sample, productive Simpson clonality was calculated as the square root of Simpson's diversity index over productive rearrangements. TCRdb's version of the immuneACCESS table is confined to in-frame rearrangements and falls short of the full clone set. An unresolved V gene accounts for under half of the shortfall where checked; the remainder is of unknown origin. The V and J calls and clone size were taken over from that table, and D and trimming were inferred from the DNA. The sample yields some 180,000 clones; approximately 89% were counted once. The top ten constitute 6% to 6.5% of the sample.

The source is a man aged 35-49 years who had recovered from COVID-19. The sequence is built from TRBV4-1 and TRBJ2-3; 9 bases in between match TRBD2. The sample comprised PBMCs or T cells enriched from blood (not recorded which). In nucleotide form, the sequence is TGCGCCAGCAGCTTCAGCAGCGGGAGGTCAGATACGCAGTATTTT. Its product reads: CASSFSSGRSDTQYF.